Below are 19 T cell receptor beta chains sequenced from a single sample in a study of blood T cell repertoires in COVID-19. Profiled with immunoSEQ multiplex PCR; TCRdb holds only in-frame clones, not every one. The profile shows about 59,000 clones, about four fifths of them singletons. The material sequenced was peripheral blood. These TCRs come from a woman older than 75 with acute or convalescent COVID-19.

This clone has a handful of counts. In DNA form, the CDR3 reads TGTGCCAGCACTCCCCCGGGGGGGGGCTACACCTTC. This gives the protein CASTPPGGGYTF. This sequence joins TRBV6-5 and TRBJ1-2; D may be TRBD1 (5 bases). The germline V gene has CDR1 MNHEY and CDR2 SVGAGI. CDR3 length: 12 residues. V was clipped by 7 bases and J by 8 bases, with 14 bases between them.

The chain joins TRBV3-1 (or the pseudogene TRBV3-2) to TRBJ2-7, with D unresolved. Deletions cut 0 bases from V and 1 base from J, with 7 bases between. Per the germline V gene, CDR1 is LGHDT and CDR2 is YNNKEL (reference sequence). The CDR3 has 14 residues. The DNA of the CDR3 is TGTGCCAGCAGCCAAGATCAGGCTTCCTACGAGCAGTACTTC. Its translation is CASSQDQASYEQYF.

The rearrangement joins TRBV11-3 to TRBJ2-1; TRBD1 aligns across 10 bases. After removal of 5 bases from V and 4 bases from J, the junction contained 8 bases not matched to a gene. CDR1 SGHNT and CDR2 YENEEA come from the germline V gene. The CDR3 has 16 residues. The CDR3 loop is CASSRAGTGAYNEQFF. The CDR3 coding sequence is TGTGCCAGCAGCCGGGCCGGGACAGGGGCTTACAATGAGCAGTTCTTC.

The chain recombines TRBV6-6 with TRBJ1-1; no definite D call. V was clipped by 3 bases and J by 8 bases, with 13 bases between them. CDR1 is MNHNY and CDR2 is SVGAGI in the germline V gene (reference sequence). The CDR3 is made up of 13 amino acids. Here the CDR3 reads CASSYFPTGEAFF. The DNA for the CDR3 is TGTGCCAGCAGTTATTTTCCCACGGGAGAAGCTTTCTTT.

CDR3 region: CASLSTSGGAAETQYF. The CDR3 nucleotides read TGTGCCAGCCTCTCGACTAGCGGGGGGGCCGCAGAGACCCAGTACTTC. The rearrangement joins TRBV18 to TRBJ2-5, with TRBD2 matching 14 bases. CDR1 is KGHSH and CDR2 is LQKENI in the germline V gene. V was clipped by 8 bases and J by 4 bases; unmatched bases: 9. The CDR3 has 16 residues.

The chain is built from TRBV9 and TRBJ1-2; no clear D gene. The germline V gene encodes CDR1 SGDLS and CDR2 YYNGEE. This CDR3 contains 16 residues. Trimming cost V 0 bases and J 1 base, with 13 bases left between them. CDR3 in DNA: TGTGCCAGCAGCGTAGGGGGAGCCGCATTTAACTATGGCTACACCTTC. This encodes CASSVGGAAFNYGYTF. The full variable domain, its missing parts supplied by reference TRBV9 and TRBJ1-2, is DSGVTQTPKHLITATGQRVTLRCSPRSGDLSVYWYQQSLDQGLQFLIQYYNGEERAKGNILERFSAQQFPDLHSELNLSSLELGDSALYFCASSVGGAAFNYGYTFGSGTRLTVV.

The chain recombines TRBV5-1 with TRBJ1-2, with D perhaps TRBD1 (5 bases). Per germline, CDR1 SGHRS and CDR2 YFSETQ. This CDR3 is 17 amino acids long. V lost 4 bases, J lost 4 bases, and 23 bases lay in between. CDR3 nucleotide sequence: TGCGCCAGCAGCGATCGATCTCGGGAGGGGCTTATCTATGGCTACACCTTC. Protein: CASSDRSREGLIYGYTF. Full variable domain (missing parts from reference TRBV5-1 and TRBJ1-2): KAGVTQTPRYLIKTRGQQVTLSCSPISGHRSVSWYQQTPGQGLQFLFEYFSETQRNKGNFPGRFSGRQFSNSRSEMNVSTLELGDSALYLCASSDRSREGLIYGYTFGSGTRLTVV.

The V gene is TRBV28, the J gene TRBJ1-4; 9 bases map to TRBD1. CDR3 length: 17 residues. Germline V gives CDR1 MDHEN, CDR2 SYDVKM. J gave up 6 bases and V 5 bases, and 13 bases lay outside the gene matches. Written as DNA, the CDR3 is TGTGCCAGCAGTAGGTACGGGACAGGGCCCTCCCATGAAAAACTGTTTTTT. This sequence encodes CASSRYGTGPSHEKLFF.

This chain links TRBV27 with TRBJ1-5; a weak D match, TRBD1 (5 bases). Trimming shortened V by 2 bases and J by 4 bases, and 12 bases separated the two germline ends. Germline CDR1 is MNHEY and CDR2 is SMNVEV (reference sequence). The CDR3 runs to 15 residues. The CDR3: CASSLGGVGNQPQHF. CDR3 in DNA: TGTGCCAGCAGTTTAGGGGGGGTAGGGAATCAGCCCCAGCATTTT.

The rearrangement joins TRBV19 to TRBJ2-3; the match to TRBD2 covers 9 bases. The germline V gene encodes CDR1 LNHDA and CDR2 SQIVND (reference sequence). The CDR3 is 16 amino acids. V dropped 5 bases and J dropped 2; count of bases not matched to a gene: 8. The CDR3 nucleotides are TGTGCCAGTAGTGGGCTAGCGGGGTCCCTCACAGATACGCAGTATTTT. Its translation is CASSGLAGSLTDTQYF.

This chain connects TRBV6-5 to TRBJ2-2; 7 bases line up with TRBD1. CDR3 length: 15 amino acids. Germline trimming cut 6 bases from V and 8 bases from J; bases unmatched to any gene: 12. Per germline, CDR1 MNHEY and CDR2 SVGAGI. Written as DNA, the CDR3 is TGTGCCAGCAGATTCCACAGGGGATCCTCAGGGGAGCTGTTTTTT. Translation: CASRFHRGSSGELFF.

This rearrangement joins TRBV10-3 to TRBJ2-1; 14 nucleotides agree with TRBD2. Germline-derived CDR1 and CDR2 are ENHRY and SYGVKD. CDR3 size: 16 residues. V shed 8 bases, J shed 9 bases, and the junction held 12 bases outside the gene matches. The CDR3 bases are TGTGCCATCTCAAGTGGAGGGACTAGCGGGGGAGGTGAGCAGTTCTTC. Its protein is CAISSGGTSGGGEQFF.

CDR3 in amino acids: CSVDGGLGGYTF. In nucleotides, the CDR3 is TGCAGCGTTGATGGGGGCCTCGGCGGCTACACCTTC. The chain is built from TRBV29-1 and TRBJ1-2; D is perhaps TRBD1 (6 bases). There are 12 residues in the CDR3. Per germline, CDR1 SQVTM and CDR2 ANQGSEA. V lost 3 bases, J lost 8 bases, and 13 bases lay in between.

The chain employs TRBV11-2 and TRBJ2-3; 12 bases are shared with TRBD2. Germline V gene sequence: CDR1 SGHAT, CDR2 FQNNGV. The CDR3 has 16 amino acids. J gave up 6 bases and V 5 bases, and 9 bases lay outside the gene matches. The DNA for the CDR3 is TGTGCCAGCAGCCCTCGACTAGCGGGAGCTTTCGATACGCAGTATTTT. It codes for CASSPRLAGAFDTQYF.

The CDR3 bases are TGTGCCAGCAGCTTCGGACAGGGGGCAATCTATGGCTACACCTTC. Translated: CASSFGQGAIYGYTF. This chain links TRBV11-2 with TRBJ1-2; 11 bases match TRBD1. The CDR3 loop spans 15 amino acids. From germline, CDR1 is SGHAT and CDR2 FQNNGV. The junction had 4 bases not matched to a gene; V was cut back by 3 bases and J by 4 bases. The full variable domain, rest sourced from reference TRBV11-2 and TRBJ1-2, is EAGVAQSPRYKIIEKRQSVAFWCNPISGHATLYWYQQILGQGPKLLIQFQNNGVVDDSQLPKDRFSAERLKGVDSTLKIQPAKLEDSAVYLCASSFGQGAIYGYTFGSGTRLTVV.

The CDR3 spells CASSIDAGQGIGGYTF. CDR3 sequence (DNA): TGTGCCAGTAGTATAGATGCGGGACAGGGGATTGGTGGCTACACCTTC. V and J are TRBV19 and TRBJ1-2, with 10 bases matching TRBD1. The germline V gene has CDR1 LNHDA and CDR2 SQIVND (reference sequence). Trimming at V came to 0 bases and at J to 7 bases, leaving 8 bases not matched to a gene. The CDR3 covers 16 residues.

V usage is TRBV30 and J usage is TRBJ2-1; 8 positions agree with TRBD2. V shed 0 bases, J shed 5 bases, and the junction held 12 bases outside the gene matches. The CDR3 sequence is 17 residues long. Germline V lookup: CDR1 GTSNPN, CDR2 SVGIG (reference sequence). The CDR3 nucleotides are TGTGCCTGGAGTGTAGGGGTCGGACTAGCTTTCAACAATGAGCAGTTCTTC. As protein: CAWSVGVGLAFNNEQFF.

J is TRBJ1-5 and V is TRBV4-1; TRBD1 matches 7 bases. V lost 0 bases, J lost 1 base, and 0 bases stayed unmatched. This CDR3 contains 15 residues. The germline CDR1 and CDR2 sequences are MGHRA and YSYEKL. The CDR3 here is CASSQDRGSNQPQHF. DNA of the CDR3: TGCGCCAGCAGCCAAGACAGGGGGAGCAATCAGCCCCAGCATTTT.

CDR3 DNA sequence: TGTGCCAGCAGTACGTCCGGGACAGATAATTCACCCCTCCACTTT. Translated, it gives CASSTSGTDNSPLHF. The V gene is TRBV6-7, the J gene TRBJ1-6; 7 bases match TRBD1. TRBV6-7 is an ORF, and what it does is uncertain. V lost 5 bases, J lost 5 bases, and 6 bases stayed unmatched. The CDR3 contains 15 residues.